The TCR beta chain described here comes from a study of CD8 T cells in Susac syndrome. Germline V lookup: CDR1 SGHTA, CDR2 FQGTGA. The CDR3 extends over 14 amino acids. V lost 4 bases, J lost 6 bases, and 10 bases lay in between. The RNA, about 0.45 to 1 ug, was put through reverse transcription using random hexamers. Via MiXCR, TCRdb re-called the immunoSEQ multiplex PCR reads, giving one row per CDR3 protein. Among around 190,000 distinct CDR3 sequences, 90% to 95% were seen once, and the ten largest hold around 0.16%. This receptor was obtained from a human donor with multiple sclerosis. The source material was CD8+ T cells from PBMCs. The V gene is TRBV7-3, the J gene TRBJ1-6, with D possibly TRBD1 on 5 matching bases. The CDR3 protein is CASSSGTINSPLHF. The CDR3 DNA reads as TGTGCCAGCAGCTCCGGGACCATTAATTCACCCCTCCACTTT.